A single sample gave rise to the 31 T cell receptor beta chains below, sequenced in a study of breast tumors, draining lymph nodes, adjacent tissues. A single record per CDR3 protein comes from TCRdb applying MiXCR to the multiplex PCR reads. The sample holds 170,000 or so distinct CDR3 sequences, about 33% seen once. Breast cancer patients provided tissue from their axillary draining lymph nodes. Material for sequencing was axillary lymph node tissue. Receptors originate from a female donor with breast cancer. Some clones in this sample may be carry-over from other donors' samples.

This clonotype was picked up a small number of times. The rearrangement joins TRBV3-1 to TRBJ1-2, with D possibly matching TRBD1 (5 bases). The germline V and J ends were trimmed by 3 bases and 8 bases, with 13 bases remaining between them. The V gene's germline CDR1 is LGHDT and CDR2 YNNKEL (reference sequence). The CDR3 spans 13 residues. The CDR3 region has the DNA TGTGCCAGCAGCCATAGGTCCGGGGACGGCTACACCTTC. The encoded protein is CASSHRSGDGYTF.

The V call is TRBV10-3, the J call TRBJ2-1; maybe TRBD2 (7 bases). The V gene lost 2 bases and the J gene lost 13 bases, with 15 bases spanning the gap. This CDR3 region has 13 residues. Looked up from germline, CDR1 is ENHRY and CDR2 is SYGVKD. For the CDR3, the DNA is TGTGCCATCAGTGAGGGGGGGGCGGATAACCAGTTCTTC. Protein sequence: CAISEGGADNQFF.

With regard to this clonotype: This sequence may be a read error, since a much larger clone differs from it by one base. This chain connects TRBV30 to TRBJ2-1; TRBD1 is a possible D gene (5 bases). CDR3 length: 11 amino acids. V lost 5 bases, J lost 15 bases, and 17 bases lay in between. Germline V gene sequence: CDR1 GTSNPN, CDR2 SVGIG (reference sequence). The CDR3 sequence: CAWGPGHVWFF. DNA for the CDR3: TGTGCCTGGGGTCCAGGACATGTATGGTTCTTC.

In its sample, this clonotype was seen many times. The chain combines TRBV7-2 with TRBJ2-1, with D possibly matching TRBD1 (6 bases). The germline V and J ends were trimmed by 1 base and 7 bases, with 17 bases remaining between them. The CDR3 loop spans 16 amino acids. The germline V gene has CDR1 SGHTA and CDR2 FQGNSA. CDR3 sequence (DNA): TGTGCCAGCAGCTTAGAGGGGACATTGCGTCAAAATGAGCAGTTCTTC. This encodes CASSLEGTLRQNEQFF.

This clonotype was seen repeatedly, ten times or more. The DNA for the CDR3 is TGTGCCAGCAGTGGGACTAGCGGGAGCACAGATACGCAGTATTTT. Encoded protein: CASSGTSGSTDTQYF. The chain is built from TRBV2 and TRBJ2-3; 11 positions agree with TRBD2. The V and J ends lost 4 bases and 0 bases, in that order; junction bases with no gene match: 0. The CDR3 length is 15 residues. Germline CDR1 reads SNHLY; CDR2 reads FYNNEI.

The gene calls are TRBV5-4 and TRBJ1-2, with a tentative D call TRBD1 (6 bases). Germline V lookup: CDR1 SGHNT, CDR2 YYREEE (reference sequence). The CDR3 loop spans 16 amino acids. Between the trimmed V and J ends, which lost 2 bases and 2 bases, there was a span of 16 bases. Here the CDR3 DNA reads TGTGCCAGCAGCTTCGCGAAGACAGGATTCAACTATGGCTACACCTTC. This translates into CASSFAKTGFNYGYTF.

At least ten counts were recorded for this clonotype. This chain uses TRBV14 with TRBJ2-1, with 7 bases identical to TRBD1. The germline V gene encodes CDR1 SGHDN and CDR2 FVKESK. The CDR3 has 15 residues. J gave up 8 bases and V 5 bases, and 12 bases lay outside the gene matches. For the CDR3, the DNA is TGTGCCAGCAGCTTGATTGTGACAGGGACCCATGAGCAGTTCTTC. This translates into CASSLIVTGTHEQFF.

This clonotype occurred many times. The chain joins TRBV5-1 to TRBJ2-7; D is possibly TRBD1 (5 bases). The CDR3 loop spans 14 amino acids. Per germline, CDR1 SGHRS and CDR2 YFSETQ. V lost 0 bases and J 7 bases, leaving 14 bases between the germline ends. The CDR3: CASSLEAGLWEQYF. In DNA, the CDR3 is TGCGCCAGCAGCTTGGAGGCAGGGCTATGGGAGCAGTACTTC.

This clonotype has only a few counts. V usage is TRBV7-9 and J usage is TRBJ2-6; D ambiguous. The germline CDR1 and CDR2 sequences are SEHNR and FQNEAQ (reference sequence). The CDR3 length is 14 residues. V lost 1 base, J lost 4 bases, and 5 bases lay in between. In DNA, the CDR3 is TGTGCCAGCAGCTTAGTGGCGGGGGCCAACGTCCTGACTTTC. Amino acid sequence: CASSLVAGANVLTF.

This clonotype was counted at least ten times. The chain carries TRBV6-5 and TRBJ2-2; D is ambiguous. CDR1 is MNHEY, CDR2 SVGAGI, per germline. V was shortened by 7 bases and J by 1 base, with 4 bases between the two germline ends. The CDR3 sequence is 12 residues long. The CDR3 DNA reads as TGTGCCAGCACGGGGAACACCGGGGAGCTGTTTTTT. Protein: CASTGNTGELFF.

On this clonotype: A much larger clonotype is one base distant, so this may be a read error. The chain uses TRBV20-1 and TRBJ1-5, with D unresolved. Germline V lookup: CDR1 DFQATT, CDR2 SNEGSKA (reference sequence). Trimming took off 5 bases at V and 4 bases at J, with 15 bases between the two ends. The CDR3 loop spans 14 amino acids. The CDR3: CSAGNARRNQPQHF. CDR3 DNA: TGCAGTGCTGGTAATGCCCGGCGGAATCAGCCCCAGCATTTT.

The CDR3 nucleotides read TGTGCCAGCAGCTTAGTGTCAGGACGGACTAATGAAAAACTGTTTTTT. Residues: CASSLVSGRTNEKLFF. The J gene is TRBJ1-4, the V gene TRBV11-2; D uncertain. This CDR3 is built from 16 residues. Germline CDR1 and CDR2: SGHAT and FQNNGV. V lost 1 base and J lost 2, with 11 bases in between. Supplemented by reference TRBV11-2 and TRBJ1-4, the full variable domain reads EAGVAQSPRYKIIEKRQSVAFWCNPISGHATLYWYQQILGQGPKLLIQFQNNGVVDDSQLPKDRFSAERLKGVDSTLKIQPAKLEDSAVYLCASSLVSGRTNEKLFFGSGTQLSVL.

This clonotype has at least ten counts. The chain uses TRBV7-2 and TRBJ2-7, with TRBD2 identical over 7 bases. The CDR3 runs to 14 residues. After removal of 4 bases from V and 3 bases from J, the junction contained 6 bases not matched to a gene. Germline V gene data show CDR1 as SGHTA and CDR2 as FQGNSA. CDR3 DNA: TGTGCCAGCAGCTCCAGCGGGACTTTCTACGAGCAGTACTTC. Amino acids: CASSSSGTFYEQYF. Looking up the rest from reference TRBV7-2 and TRBJ2-7 gives the full variable domain: GAGVSQSPSNKVTEKGKDVELRCDPISGHTALYWYRQSLGQGLEFLIYFQGNSAPDKSGLPSDRFSAERTGGSVSTLTIQRTQQEDSAVYLCASSSSGTFYEQYFGPGTRLTVT.

As to this clonotype: At one boundary the junction diverges from the germline segment, which might be a read error. The chain uses TRBV18 and TRBJ1-2; D remains unclear. The germline V gene has CDR1 KGHSH and CDR2 LQKENI. This CDR3 comprises 14 residues. CDR3 region: CASSATSSSYGYTF. The CDR3 DNA follows: TGTGCTAGCTCAGCGACTTCCTCTTCCTATGGCTACACCTTC.

The chain carries TRBV10-1 and TRBJ2-6; D gene uncertain. The germline gives CDR1 WNHNN, CDR2 SYGVQD (reference sequence). The CDR3 is 12 residues long. The V end was cut by 7 bases, the J end by 4 bases, with 5 bases between. The CDR3, as DNA: TGCGCCAGCAATCCAGGGGCCAACGTCCTGACTTTC. As protein: CASNPGANVLTF.

Details on this clonotype: This may stem from a read error, because a much larger clone lies one nucleotide away. The chain couples TRBV9 to TRBJ2-7; unclear D gene. Per the germline V gene, CDR1 is SGDLS and CDR2 is YYNGEE. Trimming removed 2 bases from V and 6 bases from J, with 24 bases in between. The CDR3 extends over 17 amino acids. CDR3 bases: TGTGCCAGCAGCGTGCTCCACCTGGGCTTCGACGTCACCGAGCAGTACTTC. Its translation is CASSVLHLGFDVTEQYF.

Note on this clonotype: A much larger clonotype is one base distant, so this may be a read error. The V call is TRBV6-2 or TRBV6-3, the J call TRBJ1-5; D unclear. Germline loops: CDR1 MNHEY, CDR2 SVGEGT. The CDR3 spans 12 residues. With 5 bases removed from V and 11 bases from J, the gap between germline ends came to 13 bases. CDR3 bases: TGTGCCAGCAGTCCCGGGAGGTGGTCCCAGCATTTT. This translates into CASSPGRWSQHF.

On this clonotype itself: Germline and junction disagree at one end, which may indicate a read error. The chain recombines TRBV20-1 with TRBJ1-4; D gene ambiguous. The V gene's germline CDR1 is DFQATT and CDR2 SNEGSKA (reference sequence). The CDR3 is 10 amino acids. CDR3 nucleotide sequence: TGCAGTGCTAGACCGAAGGGAGGTTGGTTT. Translation: CSARPKGGWF.

There are many counts of this clonotype. The chain combines TRBV20-1 with TRBJ2-2, with TRBD1 identical over 9 bases. This CDR3 is built from 14 residues. Looked up from germline, CDR1 is DFQATT and CDR2 is SNEGSKA (reference sequence). V trimming: 2 bases; J trimming: 6 bases; junction bases outside the gene matches: 4. The CDR3 DNA follows: TGCAGTGCTAGACAGACAGGGGGTGCCGGGGAGCTGTTTTTT. Protein: CSARQTGGAGELFF.

CDR3 coding DNA: TGTGCCAGCAGCCAAGTCGGAGCGGGTGACACTCAGTCGGGTGGCTACACCTTC. It specifies CASSQVGAGDTQSGGYTF. The chain couples TRBV4-2 to TRBJ1-2; D gene ambiguous. Germline V gene lookup returns CDR1 LGHNA and CDR2 YNFKEQ. The V end was cut by 1 base, the J end by 7 bases, with 25 bases between. The CDR3 runs 18 residues.

This clonotype was detected ten times or more. The rearrangement joins TRBV14 to TRBJ2-1; D possibly corresponds to TRBD2 (5 bases). Germline V CDR1 and CDR2: SGHDN, FVKESK. The ends were cut back, 5 bases at V and 3 bases at J, with 8 bases in the middle. The CDR3 contains 13 residues. CDR3 bases: TGTGCCAGCAGCTACCGGGACTACAATGAGCAGTTCTTC. Protein sequence: CASSYRDYNEQFF.

The chain links TRBV6-1 to TRBJ2-3; 8 nucleotides match TRBD2. J gave up 3 bases and V 6 bases, and 14 bases lay outside the gene matches. The CDR3 has 17 residues. Germline CDR1 is MNHNS and CDR2 is SASEGT. The DNA for the CDR3 is TGTGCCAGCAGGGCAGAGCCGGGACTAGGGGATACAGATACGCAGTATTTT. Translated, it gives CASRAEPGLGDTDTQYF.

This clonotype was observed many times. The chain has TRBV7-9 and TRBJ2-3, with TRBD1 identical over 8 bases. Losses at the gene ends were 0 bases for V and 3 bases for J; bases not matched to a gene: 2. The length of the CDR3 is 15 residues. The germline gives CDR1 SEHNR, CDR2 FQNEAQ (reference sequence). In DNA form, the CDR3 reads TGTGCCAGCAGCTTAGCGACAGGGGTGACAGATACGCAGTATTTT. It codes for CASSLATGVTDTQYF.

The J gene is TRBJ2-7, the V gene TRBV12-3 or TRBV12-4; 8 bases are shared with TRBD2. This CDR3 is built from 14 residues. The V and J ends lost 5 bases and 7 bases, in that order; junction bases with no gene match: 10. The DNA of the CDR3 is TGTGCCAGCAGTAGCCAAGACGGGGGGGGTGAGCAGTACTTC. Translating it yields CASSSQDGGGEQYF.

The table lists this clonotype with a few counts. A single base separates this from a much larger clone, so it may be a read error. This chain links TRBV5-6 with TRBJ2-7, with unresolved D. Trimming shortened V by 2 bases and J by 6 bases, and 9 bases separated the two germline ends. The CDR3 has 12 residues. CDR1 SGHDT and CDR2 YYEEEE come from the germline V gene. CDR3 bases: TGTGCCAGCAGCTTTTTTCCCTCCGAGCAGTACTTC. Translated, it gives CASSFFPSEQYF.

To note about this clonotype: A junction boundary mismatches the germline segment, possibly from a read error. V gene TRBV7-3 combines with J gene TRBJ2-7, with TRBD1 matching 9 bases. Germline V gene lookup returns CDR1 SGHTA and CDR2 FQGTGA. This CDR3 is 16 amino acids long. The CDR3 loop reads CASSQVAGTGSHEQYF. The CDR3 DNA reads TGCGCCAGCAGCCAAGTCGCCGGGACAGGGTCCCACGAGCAGTACTTC.

This clonotype was found many times. The V call is TRBV9, the J call TRBJ2-5; D may be TRBD1 or TRBD2 (5 bases each). The length of the CDR3 is 16 residues. Trimming pared 4 bases from V and 3 bases from J, leaving 19 bases between. Looked up from germline, CDR1 is SGDLS and CDR2 is YYNGEE. This CDR3 is CASSPNPGTAKETQYF. CDR3 DNA: TGTGCCAGCAGCCCAAACCCAGGGACCGCCAAAGAGACCCAGTACTTC.

This clonotype was counted ten times or more. The chain uses TRBV7-2 and TRBJ2-7; 8 bases line up with TRBD1. The CDR3 runs to 15 residues. V was pared by 3 bases and J by 2 bases, with 6 bases of the junction left unmatched. CDR1 is SGHTA and CDR2 is FQGNSA in the germline V gene. The CDR3 DNA sequence: TGTGCCAGCAGCTTCGACTGGACAGGGACCTACGAGCAGTACTTC. It encodes CASSFDWTGTYEQYF.

This clonotype has a count of ten or more. The chain uses TRBV7-2 and TRBJ2-7; possible D gene TRBD2, 5 bases. The CDR3 has 15 amino acids. Germline CDR1 SGHTA, CDR2 FQGNSA. Trimming stripped 6 bases from V and 2 bases from J, with 17 bases between. For the CDR3, the DNA is TGTGCCAGCAGGACCACTAGTGGAGGCACCTACGAGCAGTACTTC. It specifies CASRTTSGGTYEQYF.

The chain links TRBV5-8 to TRBJ1-3, with D tentatively TRBD1 (6 bases). Germline values: CDR1 SGHTS, CDR2 YDEGEE. V was cut by 0 bases and J by 7 bases, with 11 bases left in between. The CDR3 runs to 14 residues. The CDR3 DNA is TGTGCCAGCAGCTTGGAGTGGGGGGCGAACACCATATATTTT. Translating it yields CASSLEWGANTIYF.

At least ten counts were recorded for this clonotype. CDR3 in amino acids: CASSEALAGLTDTQYF. CDR3 bases: TGTGCCAGCAGTGAGGCACTAGCCGGGCTCACAGATACGCAGTATTTT. This chain connects TRBV25-1 to TRBJ2-3; TRBD2 might be the D (6 bases). Germline CDR1 and CDR2: MGHDK and SYGVNS. The V end was cut by 3 bases, the J end by 2 bases, with 15 bases between. This CDR3 has 16 amino acids.